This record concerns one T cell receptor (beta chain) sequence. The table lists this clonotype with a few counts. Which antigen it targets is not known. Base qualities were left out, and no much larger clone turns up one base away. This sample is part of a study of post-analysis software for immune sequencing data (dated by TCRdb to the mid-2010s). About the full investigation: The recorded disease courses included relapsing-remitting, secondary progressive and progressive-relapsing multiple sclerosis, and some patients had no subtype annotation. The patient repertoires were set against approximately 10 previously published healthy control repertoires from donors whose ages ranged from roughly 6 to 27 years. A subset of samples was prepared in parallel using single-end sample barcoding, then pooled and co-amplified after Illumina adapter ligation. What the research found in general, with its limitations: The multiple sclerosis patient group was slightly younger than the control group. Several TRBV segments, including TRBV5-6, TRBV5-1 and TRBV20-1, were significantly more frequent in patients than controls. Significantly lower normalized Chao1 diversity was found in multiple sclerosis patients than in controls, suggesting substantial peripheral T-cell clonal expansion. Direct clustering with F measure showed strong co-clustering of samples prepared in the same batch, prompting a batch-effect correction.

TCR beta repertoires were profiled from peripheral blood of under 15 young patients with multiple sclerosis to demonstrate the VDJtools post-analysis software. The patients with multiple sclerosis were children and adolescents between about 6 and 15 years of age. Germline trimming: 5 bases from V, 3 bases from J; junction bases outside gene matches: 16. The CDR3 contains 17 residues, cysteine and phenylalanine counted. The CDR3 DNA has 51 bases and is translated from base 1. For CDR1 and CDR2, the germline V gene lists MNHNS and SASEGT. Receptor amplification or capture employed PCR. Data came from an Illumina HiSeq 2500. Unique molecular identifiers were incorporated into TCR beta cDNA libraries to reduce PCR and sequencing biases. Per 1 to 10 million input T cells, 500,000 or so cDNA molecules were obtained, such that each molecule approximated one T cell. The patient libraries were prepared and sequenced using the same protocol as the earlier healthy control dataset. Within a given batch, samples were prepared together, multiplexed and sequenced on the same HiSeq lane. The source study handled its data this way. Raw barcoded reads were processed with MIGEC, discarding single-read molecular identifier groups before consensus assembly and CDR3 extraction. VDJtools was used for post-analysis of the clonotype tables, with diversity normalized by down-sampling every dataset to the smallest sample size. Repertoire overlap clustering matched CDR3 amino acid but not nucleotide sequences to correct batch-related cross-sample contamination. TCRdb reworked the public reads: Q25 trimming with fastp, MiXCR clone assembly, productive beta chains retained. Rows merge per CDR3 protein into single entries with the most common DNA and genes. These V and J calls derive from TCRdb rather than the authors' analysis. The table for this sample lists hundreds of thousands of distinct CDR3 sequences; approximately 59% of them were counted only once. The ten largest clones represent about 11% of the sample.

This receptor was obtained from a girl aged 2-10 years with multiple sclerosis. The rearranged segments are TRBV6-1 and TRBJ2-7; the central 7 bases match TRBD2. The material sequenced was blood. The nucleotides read TGTGCCAGCAGTCGGCAGTTCGGCGGGAGAAAGAACTACGAGCAGTACTTC. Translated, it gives CASSRQFGGRKNYEQYF.